What follows are 3 T cell receptor beta chains derived from one specimen sequenced in a study of blood T cell repertoires in COVID-19 (dated by TCRdb to the early 2020s). The receptor library was made with the immunoSEQ multiplex PCR assay. Sourced from immuneACCESS, this table was stored by TCRdb with only in-frame sequences that have V and J called. A share of the clones is absent; for the studies checked, an unresolved V gene accounts for under half, and the remainder has no known explanation. This sample holds about 200,000 clones; 70% to 85% were observed only once. 6.9% of the sample is held by the ten biggest clonotypes. Sequencing was carried out using peripheral blood. The receptor set was obtained from a human donor with acute or convalescent COVID-19. The donor label of this sample is uncertain.

The count of this clone is one. The chain is built from TRBV18 and TRBJ1-5, with D tentatively TRBD1 (6 bases). V was cut by 1 base and J by 0 bases, with 13 bases left in between. Germline CDR1 is KGHSH and CDR2 is LQKENI. This CDR3 region has 17 residues. CDR3 residues: CASSPRPGQSSNQPQHF. In DNA form, the CDR3 reads TGTGCCAGCTCACCACGCCCAGGACAGAGTAGCAATCAGCCCCAGCATTTT.

This clone turned up a few times. The chain employs TRBV13 and TRBJ1-1, with unresolved D. V gave up 10 bases and J gave up 7 bases, with 10 bases separating them. Per germline, CDR1 PRHDT and CDR2 FYEKMQ (reference sequence). The CDR3 sequence is 10 residues long. The CDR3 nucleotides are TGTGCCACCCAACGGGATGAAGCTTTCTTT. This sequence encodes CATQRDEAFF.

The chain recombines TRBV9 with TRBJ1-1; D ambiguous. The length of the CDR3 is 16 residues. Germline CDR1 and CDR2: SGDLS and YYNGEE. The V and J ends lost 0 bases and 0 bases respectively, with 12 bases between them. This CDR3 is CASSVGRGNLNTEAFF. Here the CDR3 DNA reads TGTGCCAGCAGCGTAGGTCGTGGCAACCTGAACACTGAAGCTTTCTTT.